This paragraph reports one TCR beta chain. Its specificity is unknown. The data were obtained in a study of blood T cells in healthy people across ages. The donors, aged about 6 to 90, were healthy Caucasians from Russia. Each sample gave at least 6.5 million isolated PBMCs. Germline V gene data show CDR1 as LGHNA and CDR2 as YSLEER. The CDR3 is made up of 16 amino acids. V was shortened by 2 bases and J by 0 bases, with 8 bases between the two germline ends. A second PCR of roughly 6 to 12 cycles used a sample-barcoded 5' primer and a J-beta primer mix. At least 3 million CDR3-containing paired-end reads were obtained per sample. One entry per CDR3 protein results from TCRdb running MiXCR on the 5' RACE reads. The sample holds around 990,000 distinct CDR3 sequences, roughly two fifths seen once. Regarding the study as a whole: Unsorted PBMCs ruled out conclusive naive versus antigen-experienced comparison.

The chain recombines TRBV4-3 with TRBJ1-6, with D hard to call. The sequence derives from a man aged 18-30 years in good health. The specimen sequenced was blood. CDR3: CASSQTASSYNSPLHF. CDR3 in DNA: TGCGCCAGCAGCCAAACGGCTAGCTCCTATAATTCACCCCTCCACTTT.